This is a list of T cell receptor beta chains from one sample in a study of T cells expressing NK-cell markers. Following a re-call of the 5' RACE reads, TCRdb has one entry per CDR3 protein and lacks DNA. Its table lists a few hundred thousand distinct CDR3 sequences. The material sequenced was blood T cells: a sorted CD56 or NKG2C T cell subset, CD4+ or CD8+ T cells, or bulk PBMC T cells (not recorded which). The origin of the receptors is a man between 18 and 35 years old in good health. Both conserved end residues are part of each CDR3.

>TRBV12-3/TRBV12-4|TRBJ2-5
CASALRSETQYF
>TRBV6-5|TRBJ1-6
CASRTIQGFNSPLHF
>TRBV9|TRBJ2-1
CASSVDSGRAHEQFF
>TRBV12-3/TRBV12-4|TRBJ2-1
CASSLAGFAGANSYNEQFF
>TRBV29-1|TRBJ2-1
CSVAGLAHDEQFF
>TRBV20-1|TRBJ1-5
CSASSPNPNQPQHF
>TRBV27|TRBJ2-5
CAGKDRGQETQYF
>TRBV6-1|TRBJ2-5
CASSPGRRETQYF
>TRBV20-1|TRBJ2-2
CSARSADRNTGELFF
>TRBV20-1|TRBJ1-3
CSARDPRTASGNTIYF
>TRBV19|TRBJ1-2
CASSIGTGRAYGYTF
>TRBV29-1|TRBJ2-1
CSVTSGFPDNEQFF
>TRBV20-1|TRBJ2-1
CSAQPNNEQFF
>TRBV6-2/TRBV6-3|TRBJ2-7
CASTPREGLYEQYF
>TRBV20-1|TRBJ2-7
CSAPGAGTYEQYF
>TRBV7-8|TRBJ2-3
CASTPGGILAGVPDTQYF
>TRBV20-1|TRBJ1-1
CSARRGTRGTEAFF
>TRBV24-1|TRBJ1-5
CATALGVGNQPQHF
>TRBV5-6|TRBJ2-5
CASSLLIPKGQASQETQYF
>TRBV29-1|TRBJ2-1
CSVVRGLSSYNEQFF
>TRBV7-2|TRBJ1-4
CASSLWGENEKLFF
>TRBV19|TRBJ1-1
CASSLTRDTNTEAFF
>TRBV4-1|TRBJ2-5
CASSQDPRETQYF
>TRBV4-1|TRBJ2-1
CASSQVRAWGLANNEQFF
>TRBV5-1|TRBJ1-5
CASSSGQGPDQPQHF
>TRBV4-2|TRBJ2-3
CASSQDSGGSTDTQYF
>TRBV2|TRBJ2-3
CAGQRLAGGNTDTQYF
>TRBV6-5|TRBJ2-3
CASSYGRTIGGTQYF
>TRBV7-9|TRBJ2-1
CASSQGTSGTEEQFF
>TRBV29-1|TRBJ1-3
CSAGDRPQGNTIYF
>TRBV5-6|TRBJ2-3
CASYIWATDTQYF
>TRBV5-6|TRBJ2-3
CASSSTTSGTTQYF
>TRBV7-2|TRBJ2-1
CASSFSGRANEQFF
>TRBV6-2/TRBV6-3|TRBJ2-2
CASKTVKGKTLGELFF
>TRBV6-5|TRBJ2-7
CASSSGLAGGGYEQYF
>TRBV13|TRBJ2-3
CASRHRDFSSTDTQYF
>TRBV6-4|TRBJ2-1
CASSPTSGRYNEQFF
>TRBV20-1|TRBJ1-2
CSARDRTGDYGYTF
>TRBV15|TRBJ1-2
CATSRDRGGGGYTF
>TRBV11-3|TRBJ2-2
CASSLGYRGLTGELFF
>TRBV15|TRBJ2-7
CATSRDPSPPEQYF
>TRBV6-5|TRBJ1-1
CASSYSTGRTTEAFF
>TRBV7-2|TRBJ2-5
CASSLLSGRAQETQYF
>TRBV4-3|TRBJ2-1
CASSQVMNGTGVYNEQFF
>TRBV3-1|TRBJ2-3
CASSLQGGSTDTQYF
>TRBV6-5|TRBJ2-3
CASSYSGTSGRAFTDTQYF
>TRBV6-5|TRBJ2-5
CASSLIGAEGETQYF
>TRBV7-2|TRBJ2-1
CASSLAASGFNEQFF
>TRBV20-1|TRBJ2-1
CSALSGRAGLEQFF
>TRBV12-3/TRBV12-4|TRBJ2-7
CASSVDRREGGEQYF
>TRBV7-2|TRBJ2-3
CASSFGYSSTDTQYF
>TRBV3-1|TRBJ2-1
CASTPGLAGEQFF
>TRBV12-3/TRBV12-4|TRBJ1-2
CASSLRGDYGYTF
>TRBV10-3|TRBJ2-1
CATSGTAWGDEQFF
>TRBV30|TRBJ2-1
CAWSFYSSGTEQFF
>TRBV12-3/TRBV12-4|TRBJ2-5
CASRIGTSGETQYF
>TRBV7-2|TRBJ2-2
CASSLSGPTNTGELFF
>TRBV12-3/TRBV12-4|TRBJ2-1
CASSDDSQPPIEQFF
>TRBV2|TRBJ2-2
CASSEYSGAGTGELFF
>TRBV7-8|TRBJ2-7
CASSPFRDRVYEQYF